This TCR beta chain was profiled in a study of T cells in Graves' hyperthyroidism and ophthalmopathy. Researchers amplified the TCR beta CDR3 regions from RNA transcripts. With the HTBI primer set, the TCR CDR3 went through a first round of RT-PCR. Using its own MiXCR run on the multiplex PCR reads, TCRdb lists one record per CDR3 protein. The table records about 400,000 distinct CDR3 sequences, 15% to 18% of them present only once. Uncontrolled infection, other autoimmune disease, pregnancy or lactation excluded patients. This clonotype was seen repeatedly, ten times or more. Sequenced sample: blood. This TCR was sampled from a woman between 18 and 29 years old with Graves' hyperthyroidism.

The CDR3 DNA follows: TGTGCCAGCAGCCAAGGGACAGCGAGCAATCAGCCCCAGCATTTT. Protein product: CASSQGTASNQPQHF. This chain joins TRBV12-3 or TRBV12-4 and TRBJ1-5, with TRBD1 matching over 7 bases. This CDR3 has 15 residues. With V trimmed by 6 bases and J by 1 base, 6 bases remained unmatched.